The source of this T cell receptor beta chain is a study of early T cells in non-severe SARS-CoV-2 infection. On the study more broadly: Bulk RNA taken from unsorted whole blood was sequenced, leaving chains unpaired.

This clonotype was seen only a few times. Its antigen is not identified. Study-level results: Anti-spike CD8 responses were favored in VDJdb matching, and private and CD4 specificities were missed.

Individual cDNA molecules were tagged with unique molecular identifiers. TCRdb reprocessed the 5' RACE reads via MiXCR and lists one record per CDR3 protein. The sample contains approximately 50,000 distinct CDR3 sequences, 12% of which appear only once. The CDR3 totals 15 residues. Trimming removed 2 bases at V and 0 bases at J, with 9 bases between. Germline V CDR1 and CDR2: SGHDN, FVKESK. The receptor comes from an adult who was a healthcare worker with PCR-confirmed SARS-CoV-2 infection or an uninfected control (not recorded which). The chain couples TRBV14 to TRBJ2-3; tentatively, D is TRBD1 (6 bases). The sample consisted of whole blood, taken at baseline. In DNA, the CDR3 is TGTGCCAGCAGCCAATGGACAGTTAGCACAGATACGCAGTATTTT. It codes for CASSQWTVSTDTQYF. Filled out from reference TRBV14 and TRBJ2-3, the complete variable domain reads EAGVTQFPSHSVIEKGQTVTLRCDPISGHDNLYWYRRVMGKEIKFLLHFVKESKQDESGMPNNRFLAERTGGTYSTLKVQPAELEDSGVYFCASSQWTVSTDTQYFGPGTRLTVL.